These 32 T cell receptor beta chains were all obtained from the same sample, sequenced in a study of CD8 T cells in ankylosing spondylitis. General study findings and limits: A TCR beta motif made of about 8 highly homologous variants seemed typical of ankylosing spondylitis blood.

What these receptors recognize is not known. In TCRdb, the 5' RACE reads were re-called with MiXCR into one record per CDR3 protein. This sample has 330,000 or so distinct CDR3 sequences; 7% to 9% occur once, and the top ten carry about 14%. The sample consisted of blood, either unsorted or a sorted T cell fraction (not recorded which). These receptors were taken from a male donor with ankylosing spondylitis.

This chain uses TRBV7-9 with TRBJ1-4, with 9 bases aligning to TRBD1. CDR1 and CDR2 from the germline V gene are SEHNR and FQNEAQ (reference sequence). The CDR3 sequence is 15 residues long. The junction had 3 bases not matched to a gene; V was cut back by 4 bases and J by 3 bases. The CDR3 reads CASSSTGGPNEKLFF. CDR3 coding DNA: TGTGCCAGCAGCTCAACAGGGGGCCCTAATGAAAAACTGTTTTTT.

The J gene is TRBJ2-5, the V gene TRBV29-1, with D possibly matching TRBD2 (7 bases). This CDR3 comprises 12 residues. V lost 6 bases and J 5 bases, leaving 13 bases between the germline ends. Germline-derived CDR1 and CDR2 are SQVTM and ANQGSEA. CDR3 region: CSVGGGMETQYF. DNA for the CDR3: TGCAGCGTAGGGGGGGGCATGGAGACCCAGTACTTC.

This clonotype was found a few times. The V gene is TRBV2, the J gene TRBJ2-5, with TRBD2 as a possible D gene (6 bases). The V end lost 3 bases, the J end lost 1 base, and 12 bases lay between the germline ends. The CDR3 runs to 15 residues. Germline CDR1 is SNHLY and CDR2 is FYNNEI. Here the CDR3 DNA reads TGTGCCAGCAGTGACGGTCTAGCGCTCCAAGAGACCCAGTACTTC. As protein: CASSDGLALQETQYF.

V and J are TRBV4-3 and TRBJ2-3; unclear D gene. The V end lost 0 bases, the J end lost 3 bases, and 10 bases lay between the germline ends. The germline CDR1 and CDR2 sequences are LGHNA and YSLEER. The CDR3 runs to 15 residues. The CDR3, as DNA: TGCGCCAGCAGCCAAGATTTTGAGGAGACAGATACGCAGTATTTT. It translates to CASSQDFEETDTQYF.

This clonotype counts as medium-sized (0.01 to 0.1%). This chain joins TRBV28 and TRBJ2-2; D may be TRBD2 (7 bases). V lost 7 bases and J 2 bases, leaving 17 bases between the germline ends. Germline CDR1 and CDR2: MDHEN and SYDVKM. This CDR3 has 16 amino acids. The CDR3 region is CASIKQRGGNTGELFF. In DNA, the CDR3 is TGTGCCAGCATCAAACAGAGGGGGGGAAACACCGGGGAGCTGTTTTTT.

This clonotype has a handful of counts. The chain couples TRBV15 to TRBJ2-2; D is ambiguous. Looked up from germline, CDR1 is LNHNV and CDR2 is YYDKDF (reference sequence). V dropped 0 bases and J dropped 3 bases, with 8 bases sitting between them. The CDR3 runs to 15 residues. DNA for the CDR3: TGTGCCACCAGCAGAGATTATGCGGACACCGGGGAGCTGTTTTTT. It specifies CATSRDYADTGELFF.

This clonotype was detected a few times. The CDR3, as DNA: TGTGCCAGCAGTTTTAGAGGGAACGCTGGAAACACCATATATTTT. The encoded protein is CASSFRGNAGNTIYF. This sequence joins TRBV12-3 or TRBV12-4 and TRBJ1-3; the D is unclear. The CDR3 sequence is 15 residues long. V was cut by 3 bases and J by 2 bases, with 11 bases left in between.

The chain recombines TRBV5-1 with TRBJ1-3; D remains unclear. The CDR3 loop spans 18 amino acids. V dropped 0 bases and J dropped 4 bases, with 20 bases sitting between them. CDR1 and CDR2 from the germline V gene are SGHRS and YFSETQ. The CDR3 sequence: CASSLEGSGLWTGNTIYF. The CDR3 DNA reads as TGCGCCAGCAGCTTGGAAGGGTCAGGTTTGTGGACCGGAAACACCATATATTTT.

This sequence joins TRBV12-3 or TRBV12-4 and TRBJ2-4; a weak D match, TRBD1 (6 bases). Trimming cost V 5 bases and J 0 bases, with 14 bases left between them. This CDR3 is built from 16 residues. The CDR3: CASSPQGRGAKNIQYF. CDR3 nucleotides: TGTGCCAGCAGTCCACAGGGTCGGGGAGCCAAAAACATTCAGTACTTC.

V gene TRBV28 combines with J gene TRBJ2-7; either TRBD1 or TRBD2 may fit D (5 bases each). Trimming cost V 6 bases and J 2 bases, with 14 bases left between them. This CDR3 region has 14 residues. CDR1 is MDHEN, CDR2 SYDVKM, per germline. The CDR3 DNA sequence: TGTGCCAGCAGAATGGACCGGGGCACCTACGAGCAGTACTTC. Translation gives CASRMDRGTYEQYF.

The chain carries TRBV7-9 and TRBJ1-2, with D unclear. Deletions cut 3 bases from V and 1 base from J, with 12 bases between. The V gene's germline CDR1 is SEHNR and CDR2 FQNEAQ (reference sequence). The CDR3 covers 15 residues. This CDR3 is CASSFNTEINYGYTF. The CDR3 bases are TGTGCCAGCAGCTTTAATACGGAGATTAACTATGGCTACACCTTC.

In its sample, this clonotype was seen many times. This chain links TRBV25-1 with TRBJ2-5; D is unclear. V was pared by 4 bases and J by 5 bases, with 14 bases between. Germline V lookup: CDR1 MGHDK, CDR2 SYGVNS. This CDR3 region has 14 residues. Here the CDR3 reads CASSAGPRDETQYF. The DNA for the CDR3 is TGTGCCAGCAGTGCCGGGCCCCGAGACGAGACCCAGTACTTC.

The V call is TRBV12-3 or TRBV12-4, the J call TRBJ2-5; D is perhaps TRBD1 (6 bases). Trimming stripped 3 bases from V and 5 bases from J, with 10 bases between. The CDR3 is 13 amino acids. Here the CDR3 DNA reads TGTGCCAGCAGTTTGCCAGGGGATGAGACCCAGTACTTC. Protein product: CASSLPGDETQYF.

The chain links TRBV10-3 to TRBJ2-3; TRBD2 matches at 14 bases. This CDR3 region has 15 residues. Trimming cost V 6 bases and J 5 bases; bases outside gene matches: 4. CDR1 and CDR2 from the germline V gene are ENHRY and SYGVKD. The CDR3 reads CAIRATSGRGDTQYF. CDR3 bases: TGTGCCATCAGGGCGACTAGCGGGAGGGGAGATACGCAGTATTTT.

This clonotype occurred a few times. The chain couples TRBV2 to TRBJ2-4; the D gene could be TRBD1 or TRBD2 (5 bases each). CDR3 length: 13 residues. In germline, CDR1 is SNHLY, CDR2 FYNNEI. The V gene lost 7 bases and the J gene lost 5 bases, with 12 bases spanning the gap. The CDR3 sequence is CASNLGRQNIQYF. CDR3 bases: TGTGCCAGCAATTTGGGACGGCAAAACATTCAGTACTTC.

The chain couples TRBV5-1 to TRBJ2-5; perhaps TRBD2 as D (6 bases). The germline gives CDR1 SGHRS, CDR2 YFSETQ. Deletions cut 4 bases from V and 5 bases from J, with 39 bases between. CDR3 size: 22 residues. The CDR3 DNA reads as TGCGCCAGCAGCCCAAATGTCTTAAGTGCGGGACCGGTTGGAGGGAGGTCGGAGACCCAGTACTTC. Protein sequence: CASSPNVLSAGPVGGRSETQYF.

The genes are TRBV6-5 and TRBJ1-4, with unresolved D. V lost 2 bases, J lost 10 bases, and 5 bases lay in between. The CDR3 extends over 11 amino acids. Germline CDR1 is MNHEY and CDR2 is SVGAGI. The CDR3 loop reads CASSYGRKLFF. The CDR3 nucleotides are TGTGCCAGCAGTTACGGCCGAAAACTGTTTTTT.

This clonotype was recorded many times. The J gene is TRBJ1-1, the V gene TRBV5-1; 8 nucleotides agree with TRBD1. The germline V gene encodes CDR1 SGHRS and CDR2 YFSETQ. This CDR3 is 12 amino acids long. Trimming at V came to 5 bases and at J to 7 bases, leaving 4 bases not matched to a gene. CDR3 sequence: CASSPGQGEAFF. As DNA, the CDR3 is TGCGCCAGCAGTCCTGGACAGGGTGAAGCTTTCTTT.

CDR3 bases: TGTGCCAGCAGGAAGGCCAACACTGAAGCTTTCTTT. Translation gives CASRKANTEAFF. The genes are TRBV28 and TRBJ1-1; D ambiguous. The germline gives CDR1 MDHEN, CDR2 SYDVKM. V lost 6 bases and J lost 2, with 7 bases in between. CDR3 length: 12 amino acids.

This clonotype was seen a few times. This rearrangement joins TRBV11-1 to TRBJ1-1, with TRBD1 matching 10 bases. The germline gives CDR1 SGHAT, CDR2 FQDESV (reference sequence). V shed 1 base and J 0 bases; nucleotides not matched to a gene: 8. CDR3 length: 18 amino acids. The CDR3 sequence is CASSLVGTGDSMNTEAFF. CDR3 bases: TGTGCCAGCAGCTTAGTAGGGACAGGGGACTCCATGAACACTGAAGCTTTCTTT. The entire variable domain, with the rest obtained from reference TRBV11-1 and TRBJ1-1, is as follows: EAEVAQSPRYKITEKSQAVAFWCDPISGHATLYWYRQILGQGPELLVQFQDESVVDDSQLPKDRFSAERLKGVDSTLKIQPAELGDSAMYLCASSLVGTGDSMNTEAFFGQGTRLTVV.

This clonotype appeared many times. This rearrangement joins TRBV5-1 to TRBJ2-3; D call uncertain. Germline V gene data show CDR1 as SGHRS and CDR2 as YFSETQ. Deletions cut 4 bases from V and 4 bases from J, with 4 bases between. The length of the CDR3 is 11 residues. This chain's CDR3 is CASSAADTQYF. CDR3 nucleotides: TGCGCCAGCAGCGCGGCAGATACGCAGTATTTT.

The rearrangement links TRBV5-5 to TRBJ1-2, with D perhaps matching TRBD1 (5 bases). The germline V gene encodes CDR1 SGHKS and CDR2 YYEKEE (reference sequence). The V end lost 4 bases, the J end lost 4 bases, and 11 bases lay between the germline ends. This CDR3 comprises 13 residues. CDR3 DNA sequence: TGTGCCAGCAGCCCCAGGGAACCCTATGGCTACACCTTC. Amino acids: CASSPREPYGYTF.

This clonotype counts as medium-sized. This chain links TRBV29-1 with TRBJ2-5, with 13 bases lining up with TRBD2. Trimming took 5 bases from V and 5 from J; bases not matched to a gene: 8. Germline loops: CDR1 SQVTM, CDR2 ANQGSEA. The CDR3 has 15 residues. The CDR3 spells CSVIGLAGAKETQYF. The CDR3 DNA reads as TGCAGCGTTATAGGACTAGCGGGAGCAAAGGAGACCCAGTACTTC.

This clonotype came up many times. This chain links TRBV11-1 with TRBJ2-2; 16 bases align to TRBD2. V lost 4 bases to trimming and J lost 4 bases; unmatched junction nucleotides: 6. This CDR3 spans 18 amino acids. The germline CDR1 and CDR2 sequences are SGHAT and FQDESV (reference sequence). CDR3: CASSSGLAGGPSTGELFF. The DNA of the CDR3 is TGTGCCAGCAGCTCGGGACTAGCGGGAGGGCCAAGCACCGGGGAGCTGTTTTTT.

As concerns this clonotype: At one of its ends the junction is not consistent with the germline gene, which may arise from a read error. The chain has TRBV5-1 and TRBJ2-2; no clear D. Germline V gene data show CDR1 as SGHRS and CDR2 as YFSETQ. This CDR3 spans 15 amino acids. The CDR3 DNA follows: TGCGCCAGCAGCTTGGTGGGCCAGAACATCGGGGAGCTGTTTTTT. This encodes CASSLVGQNIGELFF.

This rearrangement joins TRBV20-1 to TRBJ1-2; no clear D gene. With 0 bases removed from V and 0 bases from J, the gap between germline ends came to 5 bases. This CDR3 is built from 13 residues. The V gene's germline CDR1 is DFQATT and CDR2 SNEGSKA (reference sequence). Here the CDR3 DNA reads TGCAGTGCTAGAGAGACAACTAACTATGGCTACACCTTC. This gives the protein CSARETTNYGYTF.

This clonotype was picked up many times. The chain employs TRBV11-2 and TRBJ2-2; tentatively, D is TRBD2 (5 bases). The CDR3 extends over 14 amino acids. Trimming shortened V by 7 bases and J by 1 base, and 10 bases separated the two germline ends. Germline V lookup: CDR1 SGHAT, CDR2 FQNNGV. The CDR3 is CASTRGRNTGELFF. The CDR3 region has the DNA TGTGCCAGCACCCGAGGGCGGAACACCGGGGAGCTGTTTTTT.

The chain links TRBV27 to TRBJ1-5; D possibly corresponds to TRBD1 (6 bases). The CDR3 is 15 residues long. Germline loops: CDR1 MNHEY, CDR2 SMNVEV (reference sequence). The germline V and J ends were trimmed by 6 bases and 6 bases, with 18 bases remaining between them. CDR3 bases: TGTGCCAGCAGCCCCGGGACAAGGGTGGGTCAGCCCCAGCATTTT. This encodes CASSPGTRVGQPQHF.

The rearrangement links TRBV20-1 to TRBJ2-7, with unresolved D. Germline CDR1 reads DFQATT; CDR2 reads SNEGSKA (reference sequence). The V end lost 6 bases, the J end lost 0 bases, and 12 bases lay between the germline ends. CDR3 size: 13 residues. In DNA form, the CDR3 reads TGCAGTGCAGCCTTAGTTCCCTCCTACGAGCAGTACTTC. Translating it yields CSAALVPSYEQYF.

This clonotype has just a few counts. V gene TRBV29-1 combines with J gene TRBJ2-1, with 12 bases matching TRBD2. V lost 0 bases, J lost 6 bases, and 9 bases stayed unmatched. The V gene's germline CDR1 is SQVTM and CDR2 ANQGSEA. This CDR3 is built from 17 residues. The CDR3, as DNA: TGCAGCGTTGAAGATCCCCGGACTAGCGGGGAGGGCAATGAGCAGTTCTTC. Translation gives CSVEDPRTSGEGNEQFF.

This chain links TRBV2 with TRBJ1-4; no reliable D call. The germline V gene encodes CDR1 SNHLY and CDR2 FYNNEI. V was trimmed by 7 bases and J by 7 bases, leaving 13 bases between them. The CDR3 is made up of 13 amino acids. CDR3: CASISGFSEKLFF. The CDR3 nucleotides read TGTGCCAGCATTTCGGGGTTTTCTGAAAAACTGTTTTTT.

V and J are TRBV5-1 and TRBJ2-7; D is possibly TRBD1 or TRBD2 (5 bases each). V was clipped by 5 bases and J by 2 bases, with 11 bases between them. There are 13 residues in the CDR3. Germline V gene sequence: CDR1 SGHRS, CDR2 YFSETQ. CDR3 nucleotides: TGCGCCAGCAGTCGGGACGGCGCCTACGAGCAGTACTTC. This codes for CASSRDGAYEQYF.